One sample yielded the 21 T cell receptor beta chains listed below, sequenced in a study of shared clonotypes between healthy human individuals. Clones were sequenced by immunoSEQ multiplex PCR, and TCRdb holds only the in-frame ones, with some missing. Among about 530,000 clones listed, over 75% were seen once. Sequencing input: PBMCs. All receptors come from a woman between 35 and 50 years old in good health. Some clones in this sample may be carry-over from other donors' samples.

The chain joins TRBV6-1 to TRBJ1-2; D call uncertain. The V gene's germline CDR1 is MNHNS and CDR2 SASEGT. CDR3 length: 13 amino acids. Trimming cost V 0 bases and J 8 bases, with 10 bases left between them. CDR3 nucleotide sequence: TGTGCCAGCAGTGAAGCTCGGTCAGTAGGCTACACCTTC. Its protein is CASSEARSVGYTF.

The rearrangement links TRBV6-1 to TRBJ2-4; TRBD2 matches at 8 bases. Looked up from germline, CDR1 is MNHNS and CDR2 is SASEGT. V lost 3 bases and J lost 5; bases outside the gene matches: 0. The CDR3 covers 13 residues. Written as DNA, the CDR3 is TGTGCCAGCAGTGAGACTAGCGAAAACATTCAGTACTTC. Its translation is CASSETSENIQYF.

This clone was counted once. The chain joins TRBV7-2 to TRBJ2-7, with a possible D match to TRBD2 (5 bases). Trimming took off 2 bases at V and 2 bases at J, with 10 bases between the two ends. Germline V lookup: CDR1 SGHTA, CDR2 FQGNSA. CDR3 length equals 14 residues. CDR3 in amino acids: CASSLQVGAYEQYF. CDR3 sequence (DNA): TGTGCCAGCAGCTTACAGGTCGGGGCCTACGAGCAGTACTTC.

This chain uses TRBV11-2 with TRBJ2-7; weak D call: TRBD2 (5 bases). There are 13 residues in the CDR3. Per germline, CDR1 SGHAT and CDR2 FQNNGV. V was trimmed by 0 bases and J by 12 bases, leaving 15 bases between them. In DNA form, the CDR3 reads TGTGCCAGCAGCTTAGAAAGGAACGGGGTTCCGTACTTC. It encodes CASSLERNGVPYF. The full variable domain, its missing parts supplied by reference TRBV11-2 and TRBJ2-7, is EAGVAQSPRYKIIEKRQSVAFWCNPISGHATLYWYQQILGQGPKLLIQFQNNGVVDDSQLPKDRFSAERLKGVDSTLKIQPAKLEDSAVYLCASSLERNGVPYFGPGTRLTVT.

V usage is TRBV7-2 and J usage is TRBJ2-7, with 14 bases lining up with TRBD2. CDR1 is SGHTA, CDR2 FQGNSA, per germline. The CDR3 runs to 15 residues. The ends lost 6 bases at V and 2 bases at J; junction bases unmatched: 3. CDR3 sequence: CASRQGLAGAYEQYF. CDR3 nucleotides: TGTGCCAGCAGACAGGGACTAGCGGGAGCCTACGAGCAGTACTTC.

The chain has TRBV6-5 and TRBJ2-7; D might be TRBD2 (6 bases). V lost 0 bases, J lost 4 bases, and 16 bases lay in between. Per germline, CDR1 MNHEY and CDR2 SVGAGI. This CDR3 contains 16 residues. The DNA for the CDR3 is TGTGCCAGCAGTTACTCGAGCCTAGCGTCAACTTACGAGCAGTACTTC. This sequence encodes CASSYSSLASTYEQYF.

This chain links TRBV7-9 with TRBJ2-4, with TRBD2 matching 7 bases. Germline loops: CDR1 SEHNR, CDR2 FQNEAQ (reference sequence). With 5 bases clipped from V and 8 bases from J, the junction kept 18 bases outside the gene matches. CDR3 size: 17 residues. This CDR3 reads CASSADLGRGRGDIQYF. The CDR3 coding sequence is TGTGCCAGCAGCGCGGACCTTGGGAGGGGTCGTGGGGACATTCAGTACTTC.

This chain uses TRBV30 with TRBJ1-4; D not resolved. Germline CDR1 and CDR2: GTSNPN and SVGIG (reference sequence). Trimming took 4 bases from V and 5 from J, leaving 8 bases between them. CDR3 size: 12 residues. CDR3 sequence: CAWNRINEKLFF. CDR3 nucleotide sequence: TGTGCCTGGAATAGGATAAATGAAAAACTGTTTTTT.

This chain links TRBV7-3 with TRBJ2-1, with a possible D match to TRBD2 (6 bases). V lost 0 bases and J 4 bases, leaving 7 bases between the germline ends. The CDR3 is made up of 14 amino acids. CDR1 SGHTA and CDR2 FQGTGA come from the germline V gene. The CDR3 is CASSLTRDYNEQFF. CDR3 DNA: TGTGCCAGCAGCTTAACGCGGGATTACAATGAGCAGTTCTTC.

The chain links TRBV7-9 to TRBJ1-2, with D perhaps matching TRBD1 (6 bases). V lost 5 bases and J 1 base, leaving 20 bases between the germline ends. Germline V gives CDR1 SEHNR, CDR2 FQNEAQ (reference sequence). This CDR3 has 17 residues. DNA of the CDR3: TGTGCCAGCAGCGAGCTTGGGACACCTATAGTTAACTATGGCTACACCTTC. It specifies CASSELGTPIVNYGYTF.

CDR3 coding DNA: TGTGCCATTCCGGTCGGTCCAGATACGCAGTATTTT. Amino acids: CAIPVGPDTQYF. V usage is TRBV5-4 and J usage is TRBJ2-3, with unresolved D. CDR3 length: 12 amino acids. Per the germline V gene, CDR1 is SGHNT and CDR2 is YYREEE (reference sequence). V lost 9 bases to trimming and J lost 4 bases, with 12 bases between them.

This clone appeared once. The rearrangement uses TRBV7-2 and TRBJ2-3; 11 bases align to TRBD2. Germline assignment: CDR1 SGHTA and CDR2 FQGNSA. V lost 4 bases and J lost 2; bases outside the gene matches: 5. The CDR3 contains 16 residues. Here the CDR3 DNA reads TGTGCCAGCAGCTCCCTAGCGGGAGGTCACACAGATACGCAGTATTTT. Amino acid sequence: CASSSLAGGHTDTQYF.

The genes are TRBV6-5 and TRBJ2-1; either TRBD1 or TRBD2 may supply D (6 bases each). This CDR3 is built from 13 residues. The germline gives CDR1 MNHEY, CDR2 SVGAGI. V lost 10 bases, J lost 4 bases, and 14 bases lay in between. CDR3 protein: CATWGAGYNEQFF. CDR3 DNA sequence: TGTGCCACCTGGGGGGCGGGGTACAATGAGCAGTTCTTC.

This clone was seen a few times. The DNA of the CDR3 is TGTGCCAGCAGCAACGACAGGGACACTGAAGCTTTCTTT. Translating it yields CASSNDRDTEAFF. V gene TRBV7-3 combines with J gene TRBJ1-1, with 7 positions matching TRBD1. Trimming removed 5 bases from V and 3 bases from J; junction bases left unmatched: 3. This CDR3 has 13 residues. CDR1 and CDR2 from the germline V gene are SGHTA and FQGTGA.

This clone was recorded a few times. This chain joins TRBV9 and TRBJ2-1; 7 nucleotides align to TRBD2. The trim removed 4 bases at V and 7 bases at J, leaving 2 bases unmatched. The germline V gene encodes CDR1 SGDLS and CDR2 YYNGEE. CDR3 length equals 12 residues. CDR3 sequence: CASSPRENEQFF. In nucleotides, the CDR3 is TGTGCCAGCAGCCCGCGGGAGAATGAGCAGTTCTTC. The entire variable domain, with the rest obtained from reference TRBV9 and TRBJ2-1, is as follows: DSGVTQTPKHLITATGQRVTLRCSPRSGDLSVYWYQQSLDQGLQFLIQYYNGEERAKGNILERFSAQQFPDLHSELNLSSLELGDSALYFCASSPRENEQFFGPGTRLTVL.

The J gene is TRBJ2-7, the V gene TRBV28; D is unresolved. Germline V gene data show CDR1 as MDHEN and CDR2 as SYDVKM. This CDR3 contains 15 residues. V gave up 5 bases and J gave up 2 bases, with 16 bases separating them. Here the CDR3 reads CASSPPTPLAYEQYF. The CDR3 DNA reads as TGTGCCAGCAGTCCCCCGACCCCGCTGGCCTACGAGCAGTACTTC.

This clone occurred once. The chain is built from TRBV11-2 and TRBJ2-1, with 7 bases identical to TRBD2. This CDR3 is built from 15 residues. V lost 2 bases, J lost 3 bases, and 4 bases stayed unmatched. Germline V lookup: CDR1 SGHAT, CDR2 FQNNGV. The CDR3 DNA reads as TGTGCCAGCAGCTTAACGGGAGGCGGCTACAATGAGCAGTTCTTC. This encodes CASSLTGGGYNEQFF.

This clone was counted between two and nine times. This sequence joins TRBV29-1 and TRBJ2-3, with 8 bases aligning to TRBD2. Germline CDR1 is SQVTM and CDR2 is ANQGSEA. The V segment lost 8 bases and the J segment 1 base; nucleotides outside the gene matches: 8. CDR3 size: 14 residues. This CDR3 reads CSSRAGAGTDTQYF. The CDR3, as DNA: TGCAGCTCACGAGCGGGAGCGGGCACAGATACGCAGTATTTT.

This clone was seen only a few times. J is TRBJ2-2 and V is TRBV28, with 12 bases that match TRBD2. Looked up from germline, CDR1 is MDHEN and CDR2 is SYDVKM. V lost 10 bases, J lost 1 base, and 13 bases stayed unmatched. This CDR3 is built from 18 residues. The CDR3 DNA reads as TGTGCCATCTATATGGGACTAGCGGGCATTAAGAACACCGGGGAGCTGTTTTTT. Translated: CAIYMGLAGIKNTGELFF. The complete variable domain, with remaining parts taken from reference TRBV28 and TRBJ2-2, reads DVKVTQSSRYLVKRTGEKVFLECVQDMDHENMFWYRQDPGLGLRLIYFSYDVKMKEKGDIPEGYSVSREKKERFSLILESASTNQTSMYLCAIYMGLAGIKNTGELFFGEGSRLTVL.

The V call is TRBV27, the J call TRBJ1-2; 9 bases match TRBD1. CDR1 is MNHEY, CDR2 SMNVEV, per germline (reference sequence). V trimming: 8 bases; J trimming: 8 bases; junction bases outside the gene matches: 3. CDR3 length equals 11 residues. The CDR3 DNA reads as TGTGCCAGCCCCGGGACAGGGGGCTACACCTTC. This codes for CASPGTGGYTF.

This rearrangement joins TRBV13 to TRBJ2-5; D remains ambiguous. The CDR3 spans 15 residues. V was trimmed by 5 bases and J by 5 bases, leaving 18 bases between them. The germline V gene encodes CDR1 PRHDT and CDR2 FYEKMQ (reference sequence). The DNA for the CDR3 is TGTGCCAGCAGCCAAGGACGGACGTTCTTGGAGACCCAGTACTTC. This encodes CASSQGRTFLETQYF.